This passage covers 30 T cell receptor beta chains from one sample sequenced in a study of cytomegalovirus exposure and HLA in healthy donors. It was with 60 Vbeta and 13 Jbeta primers that the PCR ran. Only in-frame clones appear in the TCRdb table, and some are missing; sequencing was by immunoSEQ multiplex PCR. The sample lists about 150,000 clones, roughly 9.4% seen once, with 1.5% to 2% in the top ten. Sequencing was carried out using PBMCs. Source of these receptors: a male donor in good health and CMV-seronegative.

This chain joins TRBV5-4 and TRBJ2-1; 14 bases agree with TRBD2. Germline trimming cut 4 bases from V and 6 bases from J; bases unmatched to any gene: 9. CDR1 SGHNT and CDR2 YYREEE come from the germline V gene (reference sequence). The CDR3 loop spans 17 amino acids. CDR3 DNA sequence: TGTGCCAGCAGCCCGACTAGCGGGGGGGCGCGGGGCAATGAGCAGTTCTTC. Translated: CASSPTSGGARGNEQFF.

This clone was seen more than once but under ten times. The V and J genes are TRBV28 and TRBJ1-5; D perhaps matches TRBD1 (6 bases). Deletions cut 2 bases from V and 5 bases from J, with 10 bases between. Looked up from germline, CDR1 is MDHEN and CDR2 is SYDVKM. The CDR3 totals 14 residues. CDR3 in DNA: TGTGCCAGCAGTTTAAAGGGGGTCTATCAGCCCCAGCATTTT. Protein: CASSLKGVYQPQHF. Filled out from reference TRBV28 and TRBJ1-5, the complete variable domain reads DVKVTQSSRYLVKRTGEKVFLECVQDMDHENMFWYRQDPGLGLRLIYFSYDVKMKEKGDIPEGYSVSREKKERFSLILESASTNQTSMYLCASSLKGVYQPQHFGDGTRLSIL.

The chain uses TRBV4-3 and TRBJ1-6, with TRBD1 as a possible D gene (6 bases). Germline lookup yields CDR1 LGHNA and CDR2 YSLEER. This CDR3 has 18 amino acids. V dropped 1 base and J dropped 2 bases, with 15 bases sitting between them. The CDR3 spells CASSQGARGQTYNSPLHF. Written as DNA, the CDR3 is TGCGCCAGCAGCCAAGGGGCCAGGGGTCAAACCTATAATTCACCCCTCCACTTT.

This clone has more than one count but fewer than ten. The V and J genes are TRBV28 and TRBJ2-3, with 10 nucleotides matching TRBD1. The J segment lost 2 bases and the V segment lost 2 bases, leaving 1 base of the junction unmatched. There are 15 residues in the CDR3. The V gene's germline CDR1 is MDHEN and CDR2 SYDVKM. CDR3: CASSLGTGATDTQYF. CDR3 nucleotide sequence: TGTGCCAGCAGTTTAGGGACAGGGGCCACAGATACGCAGTATTTT. The entire variable domain, with the rest obtained from reference TRBV28 and TRBJ2-3, is as follows: DVKVTQSSRYLVKRTGEKVFLECVQDMDHENMFWYRQDPGLGLRLIYFSYDVKMKEKGDIPEGYSVSREKKERFSLILESASTNQTSMYLCASSLGTGATDTQYFGPGTRLTVL.

This clone showed up just a few times. V usage is TRBV28 and J usage is TRBJ1-1; 8 nucleotides line up with TRBD1. CDR3 length: 16 amino acids. Looked up from germline, CDR1 is MDHEN and CDR2 is SYDVKM. Germline trimming cut 3 bases from V and 5 bases from J; bases unmatched to any gene: 11. Here the CDR3 DNA reads TGTGCCAGCAGTTTGCCGACAGGGGCAGGTAGGACTGAAGCTTTCTTT. It specifies CASSLPTGAGRTEAFF.

This chain uses TRBV6-5 with TRBJ1-1, with 9 bases matching TRBD1. There are 13 residues in the CDR3. The V gene end was trimmed by 7 bases and the J gene end by 8 bases; junction bases not matched to a gene: 8. Germline values: CDR1 MNHEY, CDR2 SVGAGI. CDR3 nucleotides: TGTGCCAGCACCATGGGGGACAGGGCAGAAGCTTTCTTT. Amino acid sequence: CASTMGDRAEAFF.

The chain couples TRBV10-1 to TRBJ1-1; 8 bases match TRBD1. V lost 0 bases, J lost 2 bases, and 5 bases stayed unmatched. Looked up from germline, CDR1 is WNHNN and CDR2 is SYGVQD (reference sequence). The CDR3 consists of 16 residues. CDR3 in amino acids: CASSESQTGDNTEAFF. CDR3 DNA: TGCGCCAGCAGTGAGTCACAGACAGGGGATAACACTGAAGCTTTCTTT.

J is TRBJ2-5 and V is TRBV5-4; 7 nucleotides match TRBD1. The CDR3 sequence is 14 residues long. Trimming at V came to 4 bases and at J to 1 base, leaving 4 bases not matched to a gene. Per the germline V gene, CDR1 is SGHNT and CDR2 is YYREEE (reference sequence). The CDR3 loop reads CASSRTGVQETQYF. As DNA, the CDR3 is TGTGCCAGCAGCAGAACAGGGGTCCAAGAGACCCAGTACTTC.

This chain links TRBV15 with TRBJ2-5; 9 positions match TRBD2. CDR3 length: 18 residues. Germline V lookup: CDR1 LNHNV, CDR2 YYDKDF (reference sequence). J was trimmed by 3 bases and V by 0 bases; bases with no gene match: 11. DNA for the CDR3: TGTGCCACCAGCAGAGATCATGGGTCTAGCGGGATGGAAGAGACCCAGTACTTC. This translates into CATSRDHGSSGMEETQYF.

This clone has a single count. This rearrangement joins TRBV9 to TRBJ2-7, with D possibly being TRBD2 (7 bases). The V gene lost 0 bases and the J gene lost 2 bases, with 12 bases spanning the gap. This CDR3 has 15 amino acids. Germline CDR1 is SGDLS and CDR2 is YYNGEE. The CDR3 nucleotides are TGTGCCAGCAGCGTAGCGGGGGAGGGGGCCTACGAGCAGTACTTC. This gives the protein CASSVAGEGAYEQYF.

The chain employs TRBV6-5 and TRBJ2-5; D perhaps matches TRBD1 (6 bases). The J call is doubtful: the DNA matches TRBJ2-7 better. There are 15 residues in the CDR3. Germline loops: CDR1 MNHEY, CDR2 SVGAGI. CDR3 residues: CASSYSKGHRYEQYF. The CDR3 DNA follows: TGTGCCAGCAGTTACTCGAAGGGACACCGCTACGAGCAGTACTTC.

This rearrangement joins TRBV19 to TRBJ2-2; 7 nucleotides match TRBD2. CDR3 length: 16 amino acids. Looked up from germline, CDR1 is LNHDA and CDR2 is SQIVND (reference sequence). J lost 0 bases, V lost 3 bases, and 4 bases had no gene match. The CDR3 is CASSIPSGSNTGELFF. CDR3 nucleotides: TGTGCCAGTAGTATTCCTAGCGGATCGAACACCGGGGAGCTGTTTTTT.

The chain joins TRBV5-1 to TRBJ2-1, with 10 bases fitting TRBD2. CDR1 is SGHRS, CDR2 YFSETQ, per germline. Trimming removed 4 bases from V and 7 bases from J; junction bases left unmatched: 26. The CDR3 is made up of 21 amino acids. The CDR3 here is CASSLEGDAASGRKLGNEQFF. Here the CDR3 DNA reads TGCGCCAGCAGCCTAGAGGGGGATGCGGCTAGCGGGAGAAAATTGGGGAATGAGCAGTTCTTC.

This clone was seen a handful of times. The J gene is TRBJ1-4, the V gene TRBV28, with D perhaps matching TRBD1 (6 bases). The CDR3 covers 16 residues. Trimming took 5 bases from V and 2 from J, leaving 15 bases between them. CDR1 MDHEN and CDR2 SYDVKM come from the germline V gene. The CDR3 sequence: CASSNSGVRTNEKLFF. CDR3 in DNA: TGTGCCAGCAGTAATTCAGGGGTTCGGACTAATGAAAAACTGTTTTTT.

This clone came up a few times. The chain carries TRBV4-1 and TRBJ1-1; no reliable D call. The V and J ends lost 1 base and 3 bases respectively, with 12 bases between them. Germline assignment: CDR1 MGHRA and CDR2 YSYEKL. The CDR3 is made up of 15 amino acids. The CDR3 nucleotides read TGCGCCAGCAGCCAAGTGGGCCAGGTCGACACTGAAGCTTTCTTT. Encoded protein: CASSQVGQVDTEAFF.

The rearrangement links TRBV9 to TRBJ1-1; TRBD1 agrees at 7 bases. Trimming removed 0 bases from V and 4 bases from J; junction bases left unmatched: 3. This CDR3 is 14 amino acids long. In germline, CDR1 is SGDLS, CDR2 YYNGEE. The CDR3, as DNA: TGTGCCAGCAGCGTAGGAGGGGGCCGCACTGAAGCTTTCTTT. Protein product: CASSVGGGRTEAFF.

This sequence joins TRBV2 and TRBJ1-2; 7 nucleotides match TRBD1. With V trimmed by 4 bases and J by 5 bases, 10 bases remained unmatched. In germline, CDR1 is SNHLY, CDR2 FYNNEI. The CDR3 contains 15 residues. The CDR3 coding sequence is TGTGCCAGCAGTGCGGGACAGCTCAGATCATATGGCTACACCTTC. Translating gives CASSAGQLRSYGYTF.

The sample holds one count of this clone. CDR3 nucleotides: TGTGCCAGCAGCTTTCAGGGTTCGAGGGAGACCCAGTACTTC. It is translated as CASSFQGSRETQYF. The chain is built from TRBV7-2 and TRBJ2-5; a possible D gene is TRBD1 (5 bases). Deletions cut 3 bases from V and 5 bases from J, with 13 bases between. There are 14 residues in the CDR3. The V gene's germline CDR1 is SGHTA and CDR2 FQGNSA.

The V and J genes are TRBV5-1 and TRBJ1-3; no firm D call. V lost 0 bases, J lost 11 bases, and 12 bases lay in between. CDR3 length: 13 residues. The germline V gene has CDR1 SGHRS and CDR2 YFSETQ. CDR3 in DNA: TGCGCCAGCAGCTTGGATGGCTCACGGGCCATATATTTT. Its protein is CASSLDGSRAIYF.

This clone turned up a few times. The gene calls are TRBV27 and TRBJ2-7, with TRBD2 as a possible D gene (5 bases). This CDR3 spans 12 amino acids. The V end was cut by 4 bases, the J end by 5 bases, with 9 bases between. Germline V gives CDR1 MNHEY, CDR2 SMNVEV (reference sequence). This CDR3 reads CASSSLGNEQYF. CDR3 bases: TGTGCCAGCAGTTCCCTCGGGAACGAGCAGTACTTC.

The chain recombines TRBV27 with TRBJ2-2, with TRBD1 identical over 8 bases. Germline V CDR1 and CDR2: MNHEY, SMNVEV (reference sequence). This CDR3 has 14 residues. After removal of 2 bases from V and 7 bases from J, the junction contained 3 bases not matched to a gene. The CDR3 sequence: CASSLTGGGGELFF. Written as DNA, the CDR3 is TGTGCCAGCAGTTTAACAGGGGGTGGCGGGGAGCTGTTTTTT.

The rearrangement links TRBV2 to TRBJ2-1; D is perhaps TRBD1 (6 bases). Germline-derived CDR1 and CDR2 are SNHLY and FYNNEI. CDR3 length equals 15 residues. Trimming cost V 6 bases and J 0 bases, with 12 bases left between them. CDR3 sequence: CASRPGHFSYNEQFF. CDR3 sequence (DNA): TGTGCCAGCAGGCCGGGACACTTCTCCTACAATGAGCAGTTCTTC.

The V gene is TRBV11-3, the J gene TRBJ2-7; possibly TRBD1 for D (5 bases). Germline assignment: CDR1 SGHNT and CDR2 YENEEA. This CDR3 has 13 residues. The V and J ends lost 6 bases and 0 bases respectively, with 9 bases between them. CDR3 in DNA: TGTGCCAGCAGTGTTAGGGGCTCCTACGAGCAGTACTTC. Protein product: CASSVRGSYEQYF.

This clone has a handful of counts. The rearrangement uses TRBV4-3 and TRBJ2-2; 7 bases agree with TRBD2. J lost 6 bases, V lost 0 bases, and 4 bases had no gene match. CDR3 length equals 15 residues. Germline V gene sequence: CDR1 LGHNA, CDR2 YSLEER. In nucleotides, the CDR3 is TGCGCCAGCAGCCAAGAGGCGGGAGTGGCCGGGGAGCTGTTTTTT. The encoded protein is CASSQEAGVAGELFF.

This clone was seen more than once but under ten times. The gene calls are TRBV6-5 and TRBJ2-7; 9 bases fit TRBD1. V lost 6 bases, J lost 3 bases, and 9 bases stayed unmatched. The CDR3 length is 15 residues. In germline, CDR1 is MNHEY, CDR2 SVGAGI. The CDR3, as DNA: TGTGCCAGCAGCTTCGGGACAGGGCTAGTCTACGAGCAGTACTTC. Its translation is CASSFGTGLVYEQYF.

In nucleotides, the CDR3 is TGTGCCAGCATGAGGACAGGGGTTGTGAAGGAGCAGTACTTC. Translation: CASMRTGVVKEQYF. V and J are TRBV2 and TRBJ2-7; 9 bases match TRBD1. The V and J ends lost 7 bases and 7 bases, in that order; junction bases with no gene match: 11. The CDR3 sequence is 14 residues long. Looked up from germline, CDR1 is SNHLY and CDR2 is FYNNEI. Filled out from reference TRBV2 and TRBJ2-7, the complete variable domain reads EPEVTQTPSHQVTQMGQEVILRCVPISNHLYFYWYRQILGQKVEFLVSFYNNEISEKSEIFDDQFSVERPDGSNFTLKIRSTKLEDSAMYFCASMRTGVVKEQYFGPGTRLTVT.

CDR3 nucleotides: TGTGCCAGCCTCAAGGGACAGGGAATTTGGAACACCATATATTTT. Its translation is CASLKGQGIWNTIYF. The V and J genes are TRBV19 and TRBJ1-3, with 9 bases fitting TRBD1. Germline V CDR1 and CDR2: LNHDA, SQIVND (reference sequence). The CDR3 contains 15 residues. J lost 7 bases, V lost 9 bases, and 13 bases had no gene match. Full variable domain (missing parts from reference TRBV19 and TRBJ1-3): DGGITQSPKYLFRKEGQNVTLSCEQNLNHDAMYWYRQDPGQGLRLIYYSQIVNDFQKGDIAEGYSVSREKKESFPLTVTSAQKNPTAFYLCASLKGQGIWNTIYFGEGSWLTVV.

This clone was seen more than once but under ten times. This chain connects TRBV28 to TRBJ1-6, with D maybe TRBD1 (6 bases). Deletions cut 3 bases from V and 7 bases from J, with 13 bases between. This CDR3 contains 15 residues. Germline CDR1 MDHEN, CDR2 SYDVKM. The DNA for the CDR3 is TGTGCCAGCAGTTTTTACGACAGGCGGAATTCACCCCTCCACTTT. Its translation: CASSFYDRRNSPLHF.

The DNA of the CDR3 is TGTGCCAGCTCGACCGGGGGGGCAATGCTCACAACTAATGAAAAACTGTTTTTT. Translating gives CASSTGGAMLTTNEKLFF. This chain connects TRBV7-2 to TRBJ1-4, with D tentatively TRBD1 (6 bases). Germline CDR1 is SGHTA and CDR2 is FQGNSA. The V gene lost 8 bases and the J gene lost 0 bases, with 22 bases spanning the gap. The CDR3 contains 18 residues.

The chain has TRBV9 and TRBJ2-3; 11 nucleotides agree with TRBD2. This CDR3 region has 16 residues. With V trimmed by 2 bases and J by 0 bases, 2 bases remained unmatched. Germline values: CDR1 SGDLS, CDR2 YYNGEE. The CDR3 spells CASSVGTSGSTDTQYF. The DNA for the CDR3 is TGTGCCAGCAGCGTGGGGACTAGCGGAAGCACAGATACGCAGTATTTT.